This T cell receptor beta chain was documented in a study of shared clonotypes between healthy human individuals (TCRdb year 2020). About the investigation overall: Two women and a few men aged 18 to 49 years were included in the cohort. Per donor, three plates each were used for CD4 naive and CD4 memory, two for CD8 naive, and one for CD8 memory. The study deeply sequenced blood TCR repertoires of several healthy adults to estimate repertoire size and the extent of clonotype sharing between individuals. To increase sequencing depth and limit assay-specific biases, different laboratories used diverse techniques to prepare libraries and sequence TCR repertoires. Leukapheresis yielded between about 0.94 and 8.9 billion PBMCs per donor.

TCR CDR3 regions were amplified from genomic DNA by multiplex PCR using the deep immunoSEQ assay. For each cell subset, the extracted genomic DNA was distributed evenly across all wells of several immunoSEQ 96-well plates, and each plate served as one replicate. For sorted subsets, roughly 200 ng of genomic DNA, equivalent to roughly 33,000 T cell genomes, went into each replicate PCR. Purified libraries were measured with a Qubit 3.0 fluorometer, size-checked on a Bioanalyzer 2100, and measured again with the KAPA Library Quantification kit. Every immunoSEQ 96-well plate was sequenced on a separate single-read 150-cycle Illumina NextSeq 550 flow cell. The study's own analysis went as follows. Because the immunoSEQ output held only junctional sequences and lacked quality scores, the filtering could not match the filtering applied to full-length reads. To assign V/J genes and CDR3, sequences were annotated using PyIR, a Python wrapper for IgBLAST v1.9, with IMGT germline references. Any read was removed if the V/J assignment was weak (E-value above 1e-6), the CDR3 was missing, or the read contained stop codons, out-of-frame junctions, or ambiguous translated residues. A V3J clonotype was defined by an identical inferred V gene, J gene, and CDR3 amino acid sequence. To compute the percentage overlap between repertoires, the number of shared unique clonotypes was divided by the size of the smaller repertoire. Repertoire richness was assessed with RTK rarefaction, the Chao1 estimator, and Recon v2.1 estimates of unobserved clonotypes. Generation probabilities were computed with OLGA for all TCRbeta clonotypes obtained by the gDNA method from a few donors. TCRdb mirrors the immuneACCESS table, restricted to in-frame sequences. Some clones are absent from its copies; in checked studies, under half trace to an unresolved V gene, and the reason for the others is unknown. V, J and clone size derive from that table, while D and trimming were established from the DNA sequence. Counted in this sample were over a million clones; around 78% of them appeared once. More than 0.45% of the sample goes to the ten largest clones.

The paper's findings and limits, for the study overall: The genetic and exposure-history diversity represented was limited by the small number of donors. Incomplete sequencing was indicated by rarefaction of sorted-subset datasets, despite the large sequencing depth. Clonotypes shared by all four sorted-subset donors showed higher generation probabilities than non-shared clonotypes. Naive subsets generally had larger estimated clonotype richness than memory subsets. Approximately 5% of naive CD4, roughly 3.6% of naive CD8, roughly 2.4% of memory CD4, and 0.4% of memory CD8 clonotypes were shared across several donors. Pairwise subsampling indicated that sequencing depth was expected to affect the degree of clonotype sharing among donors. Sampling was restricted to blood, and TCR repertoires in tissue are likely to differ from TCR repertoires in blood.

From the cysteine up to the phenylalanine, the CDR3 has a length of 15 residues. The sequence is cut down to CDR3 DNA, 45 bases in frame from base 1. V lost 0 bases and J lost 4 bases; the stretch between them is 8 bases long. Sequences SGDLS (CDR1) and YYNGEE (CDR2) are obtained from the germline V gene. Healthy HIV-negative adults with no recently reported acute infections or vaccinations were included as donors. All donors were Caucasian adults living in Nashville, Tennessee, USA. Magnetic negative selection was used to enrich CD4+ T cells, after which naive cells were positively selected on CD45RA and the negative fraction became the memory subset. Blood was collected by leukapheresis, and PBMCs were isolated by Ficoll-Histopaque density gradient centrifugation and then cryopreserved in liquid nitrogen vapor phase. Analytical flow cytometry was used to check the purity and quantity of each magnetically sorted T cell population. From each sorted fraction, genomic DNA was isolated and quantified by UV absorbance on a Nanodrop 2000c.

Notes on this clone: What this receptor recognizes is not known. Base qualities are missing; no much larger clone stands one base away.

Sequenced: memory CD4+ T cells from PBMCs. What the cell subset or site label conveys for this sample: CD45RA-negative fraction. The source is a man younger than 35 in good health. Some clones in this sample may be carry-over from other donors' samples. Recombination linked TRBV9 to TRBJ2-6; too little of a D gene remains to name it. In nucleotide form, the sequence is TGTGCCAGCAGCGTAGAACCCACCGGGGCCAACGTCCTGACTTTC. The encoded protein is CASSVEPTGANVLTF.